This is a list of T cell receptor beta chains from one sample in a study of shared clonotypes between healthy human individuals. Method: immunoSEQ multiplex PCR; TCRdb's copy keeps in-frame clones and lacks some. This sample has about 1.1 million clones; around three quarters occur once, and the top ten carry 0.5% to 0.6%. Sequencing was done on a sample of memory CD4+ T cells from PBMCs. The receptor source for this set is a man aged 18 to 29 in good health. Some clones in this sample may be carry-over from other donors' samples. CDR3s include the opening cysteine and the closing phenylalanine or tryptophan. The order of the fields is J gene, clone size, D gene, V gene, CDR3 DNA, CDR3 protein. The D gene is left open where the match is weak. Some rows mark clone size as missing; the rest say once, few, many or name a class of expanded clone.

j_gene: TRBJ2-3; abundance: .; d_gene: TRBD2; v_gene: TRBV28; CDR3nt: TGTGCCAGCAGTTTACTAGCGGGAGATACGCAGTATTTT; CDR3aa: CASSLLAGDTQYF
j_gene: TRBJ2-1; abundance: .; d_gene: .; v_gene: TRBV2; CDR3nt: TGTGCCAGCAGTGAAGAGGGATCAACCTATGAGCAGTTCTTC; CDR3aa: CASSEEGSTYEQFF
j_gene: TRBJ1-1; abundance: .; d_gene: TRBD1; v_gene: TRBV6-5; CDR3nt: TGTGCCAGCAGTTCCTCGGACAGGCAGAACACTGAAGCTTTCTTT; CDR3aa: CASSSSDRQNTEAFF
j_gene: TRBJ2-2; abundance: .; d_gene: TRBD2; v_gene: TRBV7-3; CDR3nt: TGTGCCAGCAGCCCACGCGGGGGGACCGGGGAGCTGTTTTTT; CDR3aa: CASSPRGGTGELFF
j_gene: TRBJ2-7; abundance: .; d_gene: TRBD2; v_gene: TRBV27; CDR3nt: TGTGCCAGCAGTCGTCCGCCCGGGACTAGCGGGACCCACGAGCAGTACTTC; CDR3aa: CASSRPPGTSGTHEQYF
j_gene: TRBJ2-7; abundance: .; d_gene: .; v_gene: TRBV27; CDR3nt: TGTGCCAGCAGTTTATCGAATAATGCGAGGTACGAGCAGTACTTC; CDR3aa: CASSLSNNARYEQYF
j_gene: TRBJ2-1; abundance: .; d_gene: .; v_gene: TRBV27; CDR3nt: TGTGCCAGCAGTTTTTATACAGGGTGGGATGAGCAGTTCTTC; CDR3aa: CASSFYTGWDEQFF
j_gene: TRBJ1-4; abundance: .; d_gene: .; v_gene: TRBV28; CDR3nt: TGTGCCAGCAGTTCCGACGTTGGAAAGGGAGTCCGGGAAAAACTGTTTTTT; CDR3aa: CASSSDVGKGVREKLFF
j_gene: TRBJ2-7; abundance: .; d_gene: TRBD1; v_gene: TRBV27; CDR3nt: TGTGCCAGCAGGGAAAGGGGGCCACTCTACGAGCAGTACTTC; CDR3aa: CASRERGPLYEQYF
j_gene: TRBJ1-5; abundance: .; d_gene: .; v_gene: TRBV29-1; CDR3nt: TGCAGCGTGGCCCCAGGGAATAGCAATCAGCCCCAGCATTTT; CDR3aa: CSVAPGNSNQPQHF
j_gene: TRBJ2-7; abundance: few; d_gene: TRBD1; v_gene: TRBV6-5; CDR3nt: TGTGCCAGCAGGGCCCACAGGGGGCAGAACGAGCAGTACTTC; CDR3aa: CASRAHRGQNEQYF
j_gene: TRBJ2-1; abundance: .; d_gene: TRBD2; v_gene: TRBV28; CDR3nt: TGTGCCAGCAGTTCTACGGGACTAGCGGGAGGGTACAATGAGCAGTTCTTC; CDR3aa: CASSSTGLAGGYNEQFF
j_gene: TRBJ2-5; abundance: .; d_gene: .; v_gene: TRBV4-1; CDR3nt: TGCGCCAGCAGCCAAGCCCTGCAAGAGACCCAGTACTTC; CDR3aa: CASSQALQETQYF
j_gene: TRBJ1-4; abundance: .; d_gene: .; v_gene: TRBV6-1; CDR3nt: TGTGCCAGCAGTGTTCGCAAAGGGTGGGATGAAAAACTGTTTTTT; CDR3aa: CASSVRKGWDEKLFF
j_gene: TRBJ1-5; abundance: .; d_gene: .; v_gene: TRBV5-5; CDR3nt: TGTGCCAGCAGCCCCTCATCCAGGGGGCCCCAGCATTTT; CDR3aa: CASSPSSRGPQHF
j_gene: TRBJ2-1; abundance: .; d_gene: TRBD1; v_gene: TRBV4-1; CDR3nt: TGCGCCAGCAGCCTTATTTACCTCAGGGGTGGACAGGGGGAGCAGTTCTTC; CDR3aa: CASSLIYLRGGQGEQFF
j_gene: TRBJ1-2; abundance: .; d_gene: .; v_gene: TRBV5-1; CDR3nt: TGCGCCAGCAGCTTGGAAGGGGTCTATGGCTACACCTTC; CDR3aa: CASSLEGVYGYTF
j_gene: TRBJ2-5; abundance: .; d_gene: .; v_gene: TRBV7-9; CDR3nt: TGTGCCAGCAGCTTAGCGGGGGTGGAGACCCAGTACTTC; CDR3aa: CASSLAGVETQYF
j_gene: TRBJ2-7; abundance: .; d_gene: TRBD2; v_gene: TRBV6-5; CDR3nt: TGTGCCAGCAGTTCCTGGCGGGAGCGCTACGAGCAGTACTTC; CDR3aa: CASSSWRERYEQYF
j_gene: TRBJ2-1; abundance: .; d_gene: TRBD2; v_gene: TRBV5-1; CDR3nt: TGCGCCAGCAGGACTAGCGGGAGGTCTGTTAACTCCTACAATGAGCAGTTCTTC; CDR3aa: CASRTSGRSVNSYNEQFF
j_gene: TRBJ1-5; abundance: .; d_gene: TRBD1; v_gene: TRBV5-4; CDR3nt: TGTGCCAGCAGCCCGGGACAGGGCAATCAGCCCCAGCATTTT; CDR3aa: CASSPGQGNQPQHF
j_gene: TRBJ1-4; abundance: .; d_gene: .; v_gene: TRBV19; CDR3nt: TGTGCCAGTAGTATAGAGGGGACCCGAGGTGGTCTTAATCAACTGTTTTTT; CDR3aa: CASSIEGTRGGLNQLFF
j_gene: TRBJ1-1; abundance: .; d_gene: .; v_gene: TRBV5-8; CDR3nt: TGTGCCAGCAGCTTTGTGGGAGGGGACACTGAAGCTTTCTTT; CDR3aa: CASSFVGGDTEAFF
j_gene: TRBJ1-2; abundance: few; d_gene: .; v_gene: TRBV5-1; CDR3nt: TGCGCCAGCAGCTACACCGAGGCTAACTATGGCTACACCTTC; CDR3aa: CASSYTEANYGYTF
j_gene: TRBJ1-1; abundance: few; d_gene: .; v_gene: TRBV5-6; CDR3nt: TGTGCCAGCAGCCCCAATAGAATGAACACTGAAGCTTTCTTT; CDR3aa: CASSPNRMNTEAFF
j_gene: TRBJ2-5; abundance: .; d_gene: .; v_gene: TRBV2; CDR3nt: TGTGCCAGTAATATAGCCGGGGAGACCCAGTACTTC; CDR3aa: CASNIAGETQYF
j_gene: TRBJ1-2; abundance: few; d_gene: TRBD1; v_gene: TRBV5-1; CDR3nt: TGCGCCAGCAGCTTGGGGACAGGGACTGATGGCTACACCTTC; CDR3aa: CASSLGTGTDGYTF
j_gene: TRBJ2-7; abundance: .; d_gene: .; v_gene: TRBV6-1; CDR3nt: TGTGCCAGCAGTGTGGGACAAGGATCCTACGAGCAGTACTTC; CDR3aa: CASSVGQGSYEQYF
j_gene: TRBJ2-2; abundance: once; d_gene: TRBD1; v_gene: TRBV30; CDR3nt: TGTGCCTGGAGCCTCCGGACAGGGGCTTCCGGGGAGCTGTTTTTT; CDR3aa: CAWSLRTGASGELFF
j_gene: TRBJ1-4; abundance: .; d_gene: .; v_gene: TRBV4-3; CDR3nt: TGCGCCAGCAGCCAAGATGGGGGACCGACTAATGAAAAACTGTTTTTT; CDR3aa: CASSQDGGPTNEKLFF
j_gene: TRBJ2-7; abundance: few; d_gene: .; v_gene: TRBV28; CDR3nt: TGTGCCAGCAGCCGCCACTACGAGCAGTACTTC; CDR3aa: CASSRHYEQYF
j_gene: TRBJ1-5; abundance: .; d_gene: .; v_gene: TRBV28; CDR3nt: TGTGCCAGCACCCGCATTAGTCAGCCCCAGCATTTT; CDR3aa: CASTRISQPQHF
j_gene: TRBJ1-5; abundance: .; d_gene: TRBD1; v_gene: TRBV7-2; CDR3nt: TGTGCCAGCAGCCAGGGACAGGGTGGCCAGCCCCAGCATTTT; CDR3aa: CASSQGQGGQPQHF
j_gene: TRBJ2-6; abundance: .; d_gene: .; v_gene: TRBV2; CDR3nt: TGTGCCAGCAGTGACCCGTCTCTATCTGGGGCCAACGTCCTGACTTTC; CDR3aa: CASSDPSLSGANVLTF
j_gene: TRBJ1-1; abundance: .; d_gene: .; v_gene: TRBV5-6; CDR3nt: TGTGCCAGCAGCTTGGTAACCGGGCTTGAAGCTTTCTTT; CDR3aa: CASSLVTGLEAFF
j_gene: TRBJ2-5; abundance: .; d_gene: TRBD1; v_gene: TRBV10-3; CDR3nt: TGTGCCATAGGGGTGGGACAGCAAGAGACCCAGTACTTC; CDR3aa: CAIGVGQQETQYF
j_gene: TRBJ2-2; abundance: .; d_gene: TRBD2; v_gene: TRBV28; CDR3nt: TGTGCCAGTACCGGGACTAGCGGGAGGGCCACCGGGGAGCTGTTTTTT; CDR3aa: CASTGTSGRATGELFF
j_gene: TRBJ1-2; abundance: .; d_gene: .; v_gene: TRBV19; CDR3nt: TGTGCCAGTAGTATCCGGCCTAACTATGGCTACACCTTC; CDR3aa: CASSIRPNYGYTF
j_gene: TRBJ2-7; abundance: few; d_gene: .; v_gene: TRBV11-2; CDR3nt: TGTGCCAGCAGCATTAATGGGGGCGGGGGAGTTAAGTACTTC; CDR3aa: CASSINGGGGVKYF
j_gene: TRBJ1-2; abundance: .; d_gene: .; v_gene: TRBV29-1; CDR3nt: TGCAGCGCCCAGGGAAATAACTATGGCTACACCTTC; CDR3aa: CSAQGNNYGYTF
j_gene: TRBJ2-3; abundance: many; d_gene: .; v_gene: TRBV5-6; CDR3nt: TGTGCCAGCAGCTTGCAGTACACAGATACGCAGTATTTT; CDR3aa: CASSLQYTDTQYF
j_gene: TRBJ2-5; abundance: .; d_gene: .; v_gene: TRBV30; CDR3nt: TGTGCCTGGAGTAGCCGAGAGACCCAGTACTTC; CDR3aa: CAWSSRETQYF
j_gene: TRBJ2-1; abundance: .; d_gene: .; v_gene: TRBV25-1; CDR3nt: TGTGCCAGCAGTGAATCCCTGGGTGGGGGTCCCCCAGAGCAGTTCTTC; CDR3aa: CASSESLGGGPPEQFF
j_gene: TRBJ2-1; abundance: once; d_gene: .; v_gene: TRBV2; CDR3nt: TGTGCCAGCAGCTATTACAATGAGCAGTTCTTC; CDR3aa: CASSYYNEQFF
j_gene: TRBJ1-2; abundance: .; d_gene: .; v_gene: TRBV2; CDR3nt: TGTGCCAGCAGTGCTGCCGGGTACTATGGCTACACCTTC; CDR3aa: CASSAAGYYGYTF
j_gene: TRBJ2-1; abundance: .; d_gene: TRBD2; v_gene: TRBV14; CDR3nt: TGTGCCAGCAGCCAAGTCGGCGGGAGGAACGAGCAGTTCTTC; CDR3aa: CASSQVGGRNEQFF
j_gene: TRBJ1-3; abundance: .; d_gene: .; v_gene: TRBV28; CDR3nt: TGTGCCAGCAGACTCGACAGTAGTGGAAACACCATATATTTT; CDR3aa: CASRLDSSGNTIYF
j_gene: TRBJ2-3; abundance: .; d_gene: TRBD2; v_gene: TRBV6-6; CDR3nt: TGTGCCAGCATGCTAGCGGGGGGCACAGATACGCAGTATTTT; CDR3aa: CASMLAGGTDTQYF
j_gene: TRBJ2-1; abundance: .; d_gene: .; v_gene: TRBV6-6; CDR3nt: TGTGCCAGCAGTAAGCTGGACTACCTGGAGCAGTTCTTC; CDR3aa: CASSKLDYLEQFF
j_gene: TRBJ2-1; abundance: .; d_gene: .; v_gene: TRBV9; CDR3nt: TGTGCCAGCAGCCCCTATCCCCTACCGGGCAATGAGCAGTTCTTC; CDR3aa: CASSPYPLPGNEQFF
j_gene: TRBJ1-2; abundance: few; d_gene: TRBD1; v_gene: TRBV5-1; CDR3nt: TGCGCCAGCAGCTTGGCCGGGGGACAGTCCCTTTATGGCTACACCTTC; CDR3aa: CASSLAGGQSLYGYTF
j_gene: TRBJ2-7; abundance: .; d_gene: .; v_gene: TRBV19; CDR3nt: TGTGCCAGTAGTATATCAGGTCGCGGGTCCTACGAGCAGTACTTC; CDR3aa: CASSISGRGSYEQYF
j_gene: TRBJ1-3; abundance: few; d_gene: .; v_gene: TRBV7-9; CDR3nt: TGTGCCAGCAGCCTTACAGGGTTTTCGGGAAACACCATATATTTT; CDR3aa: CASSLTGFSGNTIYF
j_gene: TRBJ2-1; abundance: .; d_gene: .; v_gene: TRBV5-1; CDR3nt: TGCGCCAGCAGCCCCGCTGGCTACAATGAGCAGTTCTTC; CDR3aa: CASSPAGYNEQFF
j_gene: TRBJ2-7; abundance: .; d_gene: .; v_gene: TRBV5-5; CDR3nt: TGTGCCAGCGCCAGGGGCCGACTACCCCAGAACTACGAGCAGTACTTC; CDR3aa: CASARGRLPQNYEQYF
j_gene: TRBJ2-6; abundance: .; d_gene: TRBD1; v_gene: TRBV27; CDR3nt: TGTGCCAGCAGTTTTTCCCTCTGGTTTGGACAGGGCTTAGGTGGGGCCAACGTCCTGACTTTC; CDR3aa: CASSFSLWFGQGLGGANVLTF
j_gene: TRBJ2-5; abundance: few; d_gene: TRBD2; v_gene: TRBV10-3; CDR3nt: TGTGCCATCCGGGGGGGACTAGCGGGAGTTCCCCAGTACTTC; CDR3aa: CAIRGGLAGVPQYF
j_gene: TRBJ2-5; abundance: .; d_gene: .; v_gene: TRBV7-9; CDR3nt: TGTGCCAGCAGCTCAGCCGGGTTCCAAGAGACCCAGTACTTC; CDR3aa: CASSSAGFQETQYF
j_gene: TRBJ2-7; abundance: .; d_gene: TRBD1; v_gene: TRBV6-5; CDR3nt: TGTGCCAGCAGTTACGTAACCGGGACAGGGGACTACGAGCAGTACTTC; CDR3aa: CASSYVTGTGDYEQYF